A single sample is the source of the 12 T cell receptor beta chains below, sequenced in a study of cytomegalovirus exposure and HLA in healthy donors (dated by TCRdb to between 2016 and 2019). Libraries were built with the immunoSEQ multiplex PCR assay. For the multiplex PCR, a mixture combining 60 forward primers for TCR Vbeta segments and 13 reverse primers for TCR Jbeta segments was used. Imported from immuneACCESS, the table was reduced by TCRdb to in-frame sequences with V and J called. These copies leave out some clones; in studies compared against another copy, an unresolved V gene accounts for under half, and the cause of the remainder is not known. The sample has about 89,000 clones on record, about 67% of them singletons. The ten most abundant clones make up around 2.3% of the sample. Sequencing was done on a sample of PBMCs. The receptors come from a young man in good health and CMV-seronegative.

This clone was counted between two and nine times. V is TRBV9 and J is TRBJ1-1, with D maybe TRBD1 (5 bases). With 0 bases removed from V and 5 bases from J, the gap between germline ends came to 14 bases. The CDR3 is 15 amino acids. Germline CDR1 and CDR2: SGDLS and YYNGEE. The CDR3 nucleotides read TGTGCCAGCAGCGTAGGTCAGGGAGGGTGGACTGAAGCTTTCTTT. This translates into CASSVGQGGWTEAFF.

This chain uses TRBV7-2 with TRBJ1-5; D call uncertain. This CDR3 has 15 residues. Germline V gives CDR1 SGHTA, CDR2 FQGNSA. The V end lost 5 bases, the J end lost 4 bases, and 15 bases lay between the germline ends. In DNA form, the CDR3 reads TGTGCCAGCAGCCCTTGGGCAGAGCTAAATCAGCCCCAGCATTTT. This gives the protein CASSPWAELNQPQHF.

This sequence joins TRBV11-2 and TRBJ2-2; no definite D call. CDR1 is SGHAT and CDR2 is FQNNGV in the germline V gene. V lost 5 bases and J 5 bases, leaving 15 bases between the germline ends. The CDR3 has 15 amino acids. The CDR3: CASSPLRSTTGELFF. The CDR3 coding sequence is TGTGCCAGCAGCCCACTCAGGTCGACAACCGGGGAGCTGTTTTTT.

The chain recombines TRBV7-6 with TRBJ2-7; the match to TRBD1 covers 9 bases. Germline V gene sequence: CDR1 SGHVS, CDR2 FNYEAQ. This CDR3 is 14 amino acids long. The V gene end was trimmed by 1 base and the J gene end by 7 bases; junction bases not matched to a gene: 5. CDR3 DNA: TGTGCCAGCAGCTTAGGGACAGGGGCTCGGGAGCAGTACTTC. As protein: CASSLGTGAREQYF. The full variable domain, its missing parts supplied by reference TRBV7-6 and TRBJ2-7, is GAGVSQSPRYKVTKRGQDVALRCDPISGHVSLYWYRQALGQGPEFLTYFNYEAQQDKSGLPNDRFSAERPEGSISTLTIQRTEQRDSAMYRCASSLGTGAREQYFGPGTRLTVT.

V and J are TRBV2 and TRBJ2-3; no definite D call. The CDR3 spans 14 residues. The germline V gene encodes CDR1 SNHLY and CDR2 FYNNEI. V lost 6 bases and J lost 1, with 11 bases in between. The CDR3 DNA reads as TGTGCCAGCAGATTCCGAGGCGGCACAGATACGCAGTATTTT. It is translated as CASRFRGGTDTQYF.

The V call is TRBV29-1, the J call TRBJ1-2; D is undetermined. This CDR3 is 11 amino acids long. The V end lost 1 base, the J end lost 7 bases, and 7 bases lay between the germline ends. CDR1 is SQVTM, CDR2 ANQGSEA, per germline. The CDR3 reads CSVEVRVGYTF. CDR3 nucleotide sequence: TGCAGCGTTGAAGTTCGAGTTGGCTACACCTTC.

The genes are TRBV5-1 and TRBJ2-7; 9 bases match TRBD1. The CDR3 is 14 amino acids. Trimming removed 4 bases from V and 3 bases from J; junction bases left unmatched: 5. Germline V gene sequence: CDR1 SGHRS, CDR2 YFSETQ. This CDR3 is CASSGGTGIYEQYF. The CDR3 coding sequence is TGCGCCAGCAGCGGCGGGACAGGGATCTACGAGCAGTACTTC.

The chain uses TRBV6-5 and TRBJ2-7; possibly TRBD1 for D (6 bases). The CDR3 runs 16 residues. V was pared by 0 bases and J by 0 bases, with 12 bases between. Looked up from germline, CDR1 is MNHEY and CDR2 is SVGAGI. The chain's CDR3 is CASSYSRDIRSYEQYF. The CDR3 coding sequence is TGTGCCAGCAGTTACTCGAGGGACATCCGCTCCTACGAGCAGTACTTC.

The rearrangement uses TRBV6-5 and TRBJ2-2, with 7 nucleotides matching TRBD2. The CDR3 spans 14 residues. Germline loops: CDR1 MNHEY, CDR2 SVGAGI. V was clipped by 5 bases and J by 6 bases; unmatched bases: 6. CDR3 bases: TGTGCCAGCAGTCGAGGACTAGAGGCCGGGGAGCTGTTTTTT. Residues: CASSRGLEAGELFF.

The CDR3 sequence: CASSFGQGISPLHF. For the CDR3, the DNA is TGTGCCAGCAGCTTTGGACAGGGCATTTCACCCCTCCACTTT. V is TRBV7-9 and J is TRBJ1-6; 8 positions agree with TRBD1. The CDR3 is made up of 14 amino acids. V lost 3 bases, J lost 9 bases, and 4 bases stayed unmatched. Germline V CDR1 and CDR2: SEHNR, FQNEAQ (reference sequence).

The chain links TRBV29-1 to TRBJ2-7; weak D call: TRBD2 (5 bases). Germline-derived CDR1 and CDR2 are SQVTM and ANQGSEA. The length of the CDR3 is 15 residues. V shed 6 bases and J shed 2 bases, with 20 bases lying between them. CDR3 nucleotides: TGCAGCGTGAAGACCGGGATTTCCACTCCCTACGAGCAGTACTTC. As protein: CSVKTGISTPYEQYF.

The chain uses TRBV28 and TRBJ2-4; 7 bases line up with TRBD2. The junction had 16 bases not matched to a gene; V was cut back by 3 bases and J by 8 bases. CDR1 MDHEN and CDR2 SYDVKM come from the germline V gene. This CDR3 is built from 17 residues. The CDR3 sequence: CASSFSSGVVLRDIQYF. The DNA of the CDR3 is TGTGCCAGCAGTTTCTCGAGCGGGGTAGTCCTTAGGGACATTCAGTACTTC.